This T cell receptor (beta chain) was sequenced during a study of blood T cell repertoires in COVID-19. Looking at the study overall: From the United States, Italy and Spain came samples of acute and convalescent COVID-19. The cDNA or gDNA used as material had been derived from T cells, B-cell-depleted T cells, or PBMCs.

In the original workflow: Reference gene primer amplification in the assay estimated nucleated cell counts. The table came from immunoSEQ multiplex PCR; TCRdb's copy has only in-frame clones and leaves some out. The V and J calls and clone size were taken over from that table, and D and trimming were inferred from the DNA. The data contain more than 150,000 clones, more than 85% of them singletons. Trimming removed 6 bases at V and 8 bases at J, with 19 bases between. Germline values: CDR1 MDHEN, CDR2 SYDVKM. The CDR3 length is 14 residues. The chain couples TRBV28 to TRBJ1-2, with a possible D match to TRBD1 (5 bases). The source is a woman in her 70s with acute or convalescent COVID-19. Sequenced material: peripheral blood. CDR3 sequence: CASSPQVIVGGYTF. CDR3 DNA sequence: TGTGCCAGCAGCCCACAGGTTATCGTCGGGGGCTACACCTTC.